These 11 T cell receptor beta chains came from one sample sequenced in a study of blood T cell repertoires in COVID-19. Data came from immunoSEQ multiplex PCR; TCRdb stores just in-frame clones and leaves some out. The data hold under 300,000 clones, with around 87% observed a single time. The sequencing sample was made of peripheral blood. These TCRs come from an older woman with active or convalescent COVID-19.

This chain joins TRBV7-2 and TRBJ2-4; maybe TRBD2 (6 bases). The germline V gene encodes CDR1 SGHTA and CDR2 FQGNSA. The CDR3 extends over 16 amino acids. V dropped 7 bases and J dropped 8 bases, with 24 bases sitting between them. The CDR3 bases are TGTGCCAGCACTAGTAAAACTCGGGGGTACGCGGACATTCAGTACTTC. Protein product: CASTSKTRGYADIQYF.

V and J are TRBV5-1 and TRBJ1-3; possibly TRBD1 for D (6 bases). The CDR3 is 15 amino acids. V gave up 1 base and J gave up 4 bases, with 12 bases separating them. The germline V gene encodes CDR1 SGHRS and CDR2 YFSETQ. This chain's CDR3 is CASSLKGQRGNTIYF. In DNA form, the CDR3 reads TGCGCCAGCAGCTTGAAAGGACAGCGAGGAAACACCATATATTTT.

This rearrangement joins TRBV6-5 to TRBJ1-5, with D possibly matching TRBD1 (5 bases). The germline V gene has CDR1 MNHEY and CDR2 SVGAGI. Trimming left V 6 bases short and J 8 bases short, with 14 bases between. The CDR3 is 13 amino acids. This CDR3 reads CASSGLQGEPQHF. In DNA, the CDR3 is TGTGCCAGCAGCGGGCTGCAGGGTGAGCCCCAGCATTTT.

The chain has TRBV4-1 and TRBJ1-1; TRBD1 might be the D (6 bases). This CDR3 contains 18 residues. Trimming cost V 0 bases and J 5 bases, with 22 bases left between them. Germline lookup yields CDR1 MGHRA and CDR2 YSYEKL. The CDR3 DNA reads TGCGCCAGCAGCCAAGATCGAAGGACAGTCGGATTGGGGACTGAAGCTTTCTTT. Protein sequence: CASSQDRRTVGLGTEAFF.

The rearrangement uses TRBV29-1 and TRBJ1-3; D might be TRBD1 (5 bases). V was shortened by 6 bases and J by 0 bases, with 9 bases between the two germline ends. From germline, CDR1 is SQVTM and CDR2 ANQGSEA. The CDR3 runs 13 residues. The CDR3 region has the DNA TGCAGCGTACAGGCCAACTCTGGAAACACCATATATTTT. Translation gives CSVQANSGNTIYF. Full variable domain (remainder filled in from reference TRBV29-1 and TRBJ1-3): SAVISQKPSRDICQRGTSLTIQCQVDSQVTMMFWYRQQPGQSLTLIATANQGSEATYESGFVIDKFPISRPNLTFSTLTVSNMSPEDSSIYLCSVQANSGNTIYFGEGSWLTVV.

This chain connects TRBV19 to TRBJ1-5, with a tentative D call TRBD1 (5 bases). V was shortened by 4 bases and J by 0 bases, with 10 bases between the two germline ends. The CDR3 contains 15 residues. Per germline, CDR1 LNHDA and CDR2 SQIVND (reference sequence). DNA for the CDR3: TGTGCCAGTAGTAAGGTACAGGATAGCAATCAGCCCCAGCATTTT. Amino acids: CASSKVQDSNQPQHF.

This chain links TRBV10-1 with TRBJ2-3; no firm D call. CDR1 and CDR2 (germline): WNHNN, SYGVQD (reference sequence). The V end was cut by 11 bases, the J end by 1 base, with 19 bases between. CDR3 size: 15 residues. CDR3 sequence reads: CASRKTAEGTDTQYF. For the CDR3, the DNA is TGCGCCTCTAGGAAGACGGCCGAGGGCACAGATACGCAGTATTTT.

The V gene is TRBV6-5, the J gene TRBJ2-3; D is possibly TRBD2 (7 bases). There are 13 residues in the CDR3. With 7 bases removed from V and 5 bases from J, the gap between germline ends came to 13 bases. Germline CDR1 and CDR2: MNHEY and SVGAGI. Here the CDR3 reads CASMGGREDTQYF. The DNA of the CDR3 is TGTGCCAGCATGGGGGGGCGAGAAGATACGCAGTATTTT.

This chain links TRBV19 with TRBJ1-2, with 9 bases that match TRBD1. J lost 7 bases, V lost 6 bases, and 9 bases had no gene match. This CDR3 region has 14 residues. Germline lookup yields CDR1 LNHDA and CDR2 SQIVND (reference sequence). The CDR3 DNA reads TGTGCCAGTAGACCGGGACAGGGCTCGACTGGCTACACCTTC. This translates into CASRPGQGSTGYTF.

The chain joins TRBV20-1 to TRBJ2-5; the D is unclear. This CDR3 is 13 amino acids long. V lost 3 bases and J 2 bases, leaving 10 bases between the germline ends. Germline V lookup: CDR1 DFQATT, CDR2 SNEGSKA (reference sequence). The CDR3 spells CSASLQNQETQYF. For the CDR3, the DNA is TGCAGTGCTAGTCTTCAGAATCAAGAGACCCAGTACTTC.

The rearrangement links TRBV6-5 to TRBJ1-2; no firm D call. CDR3 length equals 15 residues. Germline values: CDR1 MNHEY, CDR2 SVGAGI. Trimming removed 5 bases from V and 5 bases from J, with 18 bases in between. For the CDR3, the DNA is TGTGCCAGCAGTACAATCTGGGCGGGCCTATATGGCTACACCTTC. Translating it yields CASSTIWAGLYGYTF.